The 15 T cell receptor beta chains below come from one sample, sequenced in a study of T cells in localized non-small cell lung cancer. Sequenced by immunoSEQ multiplex PCR; TCRdb stores in-frame clones only, minus some. The sample has tens of thousands of clones; roughly 90% are singletons. The input for sequencing was peripheral blood, taken before any cancer treatment. These receptors were collected from a man between 40 and 69 years old with stage I squamous cell lung carcinoma.

This clone was detected a few times. The rearrangement joins TRBV6-1 to TRBJ1-4, with D possibly TRBD1 on 5 matching bases. The germline CDR1 and CDR2 sequences are MNHNS and SASEGT. The CDR3 totals 13 residues. V lost 9 bases and J 0 bases, leaving 8 bases between the germline ends. DNA of the CDR3: TGTGCCAGTAGGGGAGCAACTAATGAAAAACTGTTTTTT. Residues: CASRGATNEKLFF.

The chain recombines TRBV13 with TRBJ2-1; D may be TRBD2 (6 bases). The CDR3 has 16 residues. V lost 5 bases and J 4 bases, leaving 18 bases between the germline ends. CDR1 and CDR2 from the germline V gene are PRHDT and FYEKMQ (reference sequence). In DNA, the CDR3 is TGTGCCAGCAGCACCCGGACAAATGGAGGGTACAATGAGCAGTTCTTC. As protein: CASSTRTNGGYNEQFF.

The DNA for the CDR3 is TGTGCCAGCAGTGCCCAGGGCTGGAACACTGAAGCTTTCTTT. Protein sequence: CASSAQGWNTEAFF. The rearrangement uses TRBV2 and TRBJ1-1, with a tentative D call TRBD1 (5 bases). Trimming took 4 bases from V and 1 from J, leaving 10 bases between them. The CDR3 is 14 residues long. Germline loops: CDR1 SNHLY, CDR2 FYNNEI. The full variable domain, completed using reference TRBV2 and TRBJ1-1, is EPEVTQTPSHQVTQMGQEVILRCVPISNHLYFYWYRQILGQKVEFLVSFYNNEISEKSEIFDDQFSVERPDGSNFTLKIRSTKLEDSAMYFCASSAQGWNTEAFFGQGTRLTVV.

The chain is built from TRBV28 and TRBJ2-2, with 12 bases matching TRBD1. Trimming at V came to 3 bases and at J to 4 bases, leaving 3 bases not matched to a gene. The CDR3 covers 16 residues. Germline lookup yields CDR1 MDHEN and CDR2 SYDVKM. The DNA of the CDR3 is TGTGCCAGCAGTTTGCTGGGACAGGGGGCCACCGGGGAGCTGTTTTTT. The encoded protein is CASSLLGQGATGELFF.

The gene calls are TRBV2 and TRBJ2-1; 8 bases fit TRBD1. The CDR3 is made up of 14 amino acids. The germline gives CDR1 SNHLY, CDR2 FYNNEI. V was pared by 2 bases and J by 4 bases, with 1 base of the junction left unmatched. In DNA form, the CDR3 reads TGTGCCAGCAGTGAACACAGGGGGTACAATGAGCAGTTCTTC. Its translation is CASSEHRGYNEQFF.

V and J are TRBV19 and TRBJ1-1; 8 bases are shared with TRBD1. V trimming: 2 bases; J trimming: 1 base; junction bases outside the gene matches: 6. The germline V gene encodes CDR1 LNHDA and CDR2 SQIVND (reference sequence). This CDR3 has 16 residues. CDR3 nucleotide sequence: TGTGCCAGTAGTATAAACGGACAGGGATGGAACACTGAAGCTTTCTTT. Its protein product is CASSINGQGWNTEAFF.

This chain connects TRBV11-3 to TRBJ2-1; 7 nucleotides line up with TRBD1. Germline trimming cut 5 bases from V and 9 bases from J; bases unmatched to any gene: 4. The CDR3 spans 12 residues. CDR1 and CDR2 (germline): SGHNT, YENEEA. The CDR3 protein is CASSPQGFEQFF. The DNA of the CDR3 is TGTGCCAGCAGCCCACAGGGGTTTGAGCAGTTCTTC.

The J gene is TRBJ1-4, the V gene TRBV7-2; D is possibly TRBD1 (5 bases). Trimming removed 6 bases at V and 11 bases at J, with 10 bases between. Germline V gene lookup returns CDR1 SGHTA and CDR2 FQGNSA. This CDR3 comprises 11 residues. CDR3 in amino acids: CASSNGGKLFF. The CDR3, as DNA: TGTGCCAGCAGTAACGGGGGTAAACTGTTTTTT.

This clone has only one observation. The genes are TRBV10-3 and TRBJ2-1, with unresolved D. This CDR3 region has 14 residues. Germline V gene data show CDR1 as ENHRY and CDR2 as SYGVKD. The V end lost 2 bases, the J end lost 8 bases, and 13 bases lay between the germline ends. This chain's CDR3 is CAISEPTRRDEQFF. The CDR3 coding sequence is TGTGCCATCAGTGAGCCGACACGGCGTGATGAGCAGTTCTTC.

This clone was detected only a few times. The V call is TRBV11-2, the J call TRBJ1-1; D is perhaps TRBD1 (6 bases). Germline CDR1 and CDR2: SGHAT and FQNNGV. The CDR3 covers 15 residues. The ends were cut back, 2 bases at V and 1 base at J, with 11 bases in the middle. CDR3 bases: TGTGCCAGCAGCTTATCCCAGGGGAGGAACACTGAAGCTTTCTTT. Translating gives CASSLSQGRNTEAFF.

This clone showed up just once. The V and J genes are TRBV7-2 and TRBJ1-5, with D perhaps matching TRBD1 (6 bases). CDR3 length: 13 amino acids. Germline CDR1 is SGHTA and CDR2 is FQGNSA. Trimming removed 5 bases at V and 4 bases at J, with 9 bases between. CDR3 sequence: CASSPQGNQPQHF. CDR3 coding DNA: TGTGCCAGCAGCCCCCAGGGGAATCAGCCCCAGCATTTT.

In DNA form, the CDR3 reads TGTGCCAGCAGCCGCCCCGGGACAGGGGACTCTGGGGCCAACGTCCTGACTTTC. Its translation is CASSRPGTGDSGANVLTF. The V call is TRBV7-8, the J call TRBJ2-6; 10 positions match TRBD1. This CDR3 spans 18 amino acids. Germline lookup yields CDR1 SGHVS and CDR2 FQNEAQ. Unmatched junction bases numbered 7, after V lost 5 bases and J lost 0 bases.

The chain couples TRBV28 to TRBJ2-2, with D perhaps assigned TRBD1 or TRBD2 (7 bases each). Per the germline V gene, CDR1 is MDHEN and CDR2 is SYDVKM. The V and J ends lost 5 bases and 5 bases respectively, with 15 bases between them. CDR3 length equals 15 residues. The CDR3 spells CASSTNRGGTGELFF. CDR3 nucleotides: TGTGCCAGCAGTACGAACAGGGGAGGGACCGGGGAGCTGTTTTTT. The entire variable domain, with the rest obtained from reference TRBV28 and TRBJ2-2, is as follows: DVKVTQSSRYLVKRTGEKVFLECVQDMDHENMFWYRQDPGLGLRLIYFSYDVKMKEKGDIPEGYSVSREKKERFSLILESASTNQTSMYLCASSTNRGGTGELFFGEGSRLTVL.

The rearrangement uses TRBV19 and TRBJ1-5; perhaps TRBD1 as D (5 bases). Germline V gene lookup returns CDR1 LNHDA and CDR2 SQIVND (reference sequence). CDR3 length equals 13 residues. Trimming removed 3 bases at V and 5 bases at J, with 8 bases between. The CDR3 reads CASSMGRDQPQHF. Written as DNA, the CDR3 is TGTGCCAGTAGTATGGGCAGGGATCAGCCCCAGCATTTT.

The chain has TRBV2 and TRBJ2-3; the D is unclear. The length of the CDR3 is 13 residues. CDR1 is SNHLY and CDR2 is FYNNEI in the germline V gene. Trimming pared 7 bases from V and 8 bases from J, leaving 16 bases between. The CDR3 DNA reads as TGTGCCAGCACTGCAACCTGGTTAGGTACGCAGTATTTT. The encoded protein is CASTATWLGTQYF.